This paragraph reports one TCR beta chain. Repertoires were generated with immunoSEQ multiplex PCR, while TCRdb's copy carries only in-frame clones and drops some. The table shows roughly 38,000 clones, with 89% occurring only once. These data are taken from a study of OX40 agonist ivuxolimab in advanced cancers. Looked up from germline, CDR1 is SNHLY and CDR2 is FYNNEI. The CDR3 length is 11 residues. The V end was cut by 7 bases, the J end by 1 base, with 4 bases between. Sequenced here: CD4+ or CD8+ T cells sorted from blood, sampled in a trial of the OX40 agonist ivuxolimab. This sequence was found in an adult with an advanced solid tumor such as melanoma, head and neck, liver or kidney cancer. This chain joins TRBV2 and TRBJ1-1; no firm D call. The CDR3: CASTENTEAFF. The CDR3 DNA reads as TGTGCCAGCACTGAGAACACTGAAGCTTTCTTT.